This T cell receptor (beta chain) was captured in a study of graft-versus-host responses after intestinal transplantation. At the level of the study: Every recipient underwent anti-thymocyte globulin induction, then tacrolimus and steroids for three to four years.

The CDR3 is 15 amino acids. V was cut by 6 bases and J by 0 bases, with 14 bases left in between. The germline V gene encodes CDR1 WSHSY and CDR2 SAAADI. With respect to this clone: The antigen remains unidentified.

Clones were sequenced by immunoSEQ multiplex PCR, and TCRdb holds only the in-frame ones, with some missing. The data contain about 110,000 clones, more than 80% of them singletons. General study results and limits: Recipient marrow showed GvH clones, some seen first in ileum or blood.

J is TRBJ1-2 and V is TRBV10-2; D might be TRBD1 (6 bases). The TCR originated in a human donor who was the organ donor for an intestinal transplant. This sample comprised unstimulated CD4+ T cells sorted from spleen or lymph node cells, obtained before transplant. The CDR3 nucleotides read TGCGCCAGCAGGAAGGACAGCGGATCTAACTATGGCTACACCTTC. The encoded protein is CASRKDSGSNYGYTF.